Below, 22 T cell receptor beta chains from the same sample are listed, as sequenced in a study of tumor-infiltrating lymphocytes in primary liver carcinoma. Researchers generated TCR beta cDNA from around 0.55 ug of total RNA, relying on a constant-region primer. Three-round nested multiplex PCR performed with slightly modified ARM-PCR produced the TCR beta libraries. Primers for the first two PCR rounds were TRBV1-TRBV30 forward primers and a C-beta reverse primer (approximately 10 cycles per round). TCRdb redid the calling of the multiplex PCR reads with MiXCR, one entry per CDR3 protein. The table has just over 300,000 distinct CDR3 sequences, around three fifths seen once. RNA was extracted from whole blood without cell sorting, alongside germline DNA. The sample was peripheral blood. The receptors derive from a woman in her 30s with primary liver carcinoma and hepatitis B virus infection.

The V call is TRBV29-1, the J call TRBJ2-1, with D possibly TRBD1 on 6 matching bases. Trimming pared 7 bases from V and 7 bases from J, leaving 20 bases between. The length of the CDR3 is 14 residues. Germline values: CDR1 SQVTM, CDR2 ANQGSEA. CDR3 coding DNA: TGCAGCGCGAAAGCGACAGGAGTCTATAATGAGCAGTTCTTC. Protein: CSAKATGVYNEQFF.

On this clonotype: The CDR3 carries no conserved terminal phenylalanine or tryptophan, so it likely arises from a read error. The gene calls are TRBV29-1 and TRBJ2-3; D unresolved. The CDR3 is 12 residues long. The V gene's germline CDR1 is SQVTM and CDR2 ANQGSEA. CDR3 protein: CGVERDTDTQYL. CDR3 bases: TGCGGCGTTGAAAGGGACACAGATACGCAGTATCTT.

The chain couples TRBV5-1 to TRBJ2-2; D is undetermined. Germline V gene lookup returns CDR1 SGHRS and CDR2 YFSETQ. The CDR3 covers 15 residues. V was pared by 1 base and J by 0 bases, with 7 bases between. CDR3 coding DNA: TGCGCCAGCAGCTTGTTGGGTACGAACACCGGGGAGCTGTTTTTT. Its translation: CASSLLGTNTGELFF.

Concerning this clonotype: A much more abundant neighbour one base away suggests this may be a read error. CDR3 in amino acids: CASRIAYEQYF. The CDR3, as DNA: TGTGCCAGCAGGATAGCTTACGAGCAGTACTTC. The genes are TRBV6-2 or TRBV6-3 and TRBJ2-7; D not resolved. V was trimmed by 6 bases and J by 4 bases, leaving 7 bases between them. CDR1 is MNHEY and CDR2 is SVGEGT in the germline V gene. CDR3 size: 11 residues.

The V call is TRBV6-2 or TRBV6-3, the J call TRBJ2-5; D is uncertain. Looked up from germline, CDR1 is MNHEY and CDR2 is SVGEGT. Trimming left V 11 bases short and J 2 bases short, with 24 bases between. CDR3 length: 16 amino acids. The CDR3 protein is CAGWLPGTDYQETQYF. CDR3 in DNA: TGTGCCGGATGGTTACCCGGTACAGATTATCAAGAGACCCAGTACTTC.

On this clonotype itself: This clone may be a read error of a much larger clone one base away. The chain uses TRBV6-5 and TRBJ2-7, with 8 bases identical to TRBD2. CDR1 is MNHEY, CDR2 SVGAGI, per germline. This CDR3 spans 17 amino acids. The CDR3 DNA follows: TGTGCCAGCAGTTACATGCCCCCGAGCGGGAGTTCCTGCGAGCAGTACTTC. Its translation: CASSYMPPSGSSCEQYF.

As regards this clonotype: This sequence may be a read error, since a much larger clone differs from it by one base. The CDR3 ends on some other residue instead of the conserved phenylalanine or tryptophan, so this is likely a read error. The V gene is TRBV12-3 or TRBV12-4, the J gene TRBJ2-7, with D tentatively TRBD1 (5 bases). CDR3 length: 14 amino acids. Trimming removed 3 bases at V and 5 bases at J, with 14 bases between. Here the CDR3 reads CASSLQGTIHEQYL. The DNA for the CDR3 is TGTGCCAGCAGTTTGCAGGGAACCATACACGAGCAGTACCTC.

This chain links TRBV6-2 or TRBV6-3 with TRBJ1-5, with a possible D match to TRBD1 (5 bases). Germline CDR1 MNHEY, CDR2 SVGEGT. V lost 6 bases to trimming and J lost 7 bases, with 16 bases between them. The CDR3 has 14 amino acids. The DNA for the CDR3 is TGTGCCAGCAGCCCACGGGGGTCAGGCCAGCCCCAGCATTTT. It translates to CASSPRGSGQPQHF.

Details on this clonotype: Here the CDR3 omits its conserved ending phenylalanine or tryptophan, so a read error is the likely source. The rearrangement links TRBV7-8 to TRBJ1-5; 9 bases match TRBD1. Germline CDR1 SGHVS, CDR2 FQNEAQ. J gave up 9 bases and V 5 bases, and 14 bases lay outside the gene matches. The CDR3 is 16 residues long. CDR3 DNA: TGTGCCAGCAGCAGTCGGACAGGGGCCGAAAATTCGCCCCAGCATTAT. Translating it yields CASSSRTGAENSPQHY.

V is TRBV12-3 or TRBV12-4 and J is TRBJ2-7; 8 bases fit TRBD1. Unmatched junction bases numbered 15, after V lost 8 bases and J lost 3 bases. This CDR3 comprises 16 residues. CDR3 nucleotides: TGTGCCAGCGGCCAGTCGACAGGGGTGAGGAACTACGAGCAGTACTTC. Translation gives CASGQSTGVRNYEQYF.

Worth noting for this clonotype: A junction boundary mismatches the germline segment, possibly from a read error. CDR3 sequence reads: CASCHPGTSVTYHNNEQFF. The CDR3 region has the DNA TGCGCCAGCTGCCACCCAGGGACTAGCGTAACCTATCATAACAATGAGCAGTTCTTC. This chain connects TRBV4-1 to TRBJ2-1; 10 bases are shared with TRBD2. CDR1 is MGHRA, CDR2 YSYEKL, per germline. This CDR3 is built from 19 residues.

This sequence joins TRBV12-3 or TRBV12-4 and TRBJ1-5, with TRBD1 matching over 7 bases. The CDR3 is 14 residues long. Trimming cost V 1 base and J 9 bases; bases outside gene matches: 6. The CDR3 region has the DNA TGTGCCAGCAGTTTAGATAGGGGGCTAGGGCCCCAGCATTTT. Protein: CASSLDRGLGPQHF.

Remarks on this clonotype: One end of the junction fails to match germline, which may point to a read error. V is TRBV5-1 and J is TRBJ2-5, with D possibly being TRBD2 (5 bases). CDR3 length: 13 amino acids. Germline V CDR1 and CDR2: SGHRS, YFSETQ. The CDR3 reads CASRLLGQETQYF. The CDR3 DNA sequence: TGTGCCTCAAGACTACTTGGACAAGAGACCCAGTACTTC.

In the case of this clonotype: A much larger clone is a single base away; this may be a read error. V usage is TRBV5-1 and J usage is TRBJ2-1, with 8 positions matching TRBD2. Germline V gene data show CDR1 as SGHRS and CDR2 as YFSETQ. This CDR3 is built from 13 residues. The CDR3 DNA is TGCGCCAGCAGCTTCTTTCGGGAGGGGGAGCAGTCCTTC. It yields the protein CASSFFREGEQSF. Complete variable domain (other parts from reference TRBV5-1 and TRBJ2-1): KAGVTQTPRYLIKTRGQQVTLSCSPISGHRSVSWYQQTPGQGLQFLFEYFSETQRNKGNFPGRFSGRQFSNSRSEMNVSTLELGDSALYLCASSFFREGEQSFGPGTRLTVL.

At least ten counts were recorded for this clonotype. The V call is TRBV29-1, the J call TRBJ1-1; weak D call: TRBD1 (5 bases). Germline CDR1 SQVTM, CDR2 ANQGSEA. The CDR3 is 13 residues long. Trimming stripped 4 bases from V and 1 base from J, with 10 bases between. CDR3 DNA: TGCAGCGTTGCAGGACACACGAACACTGAAGCTTTCTTT. Its translation is CSVAGHTNTEAFF.

This clonotype occurred once. The J gene is TRBJ1-1, the V gene TRBV30; D unresolved. The CDR3 totals 13 residues. Germline V gene sequence: CDR1 GTSNPN, CDR2 SVGIG (reference sequence). V was trimmed by 5 bases and J by 5 bases, leaving 15 bases between them. This CDR3 is CAWFGGGVTEAFF. The DNA of the CDR3 is TGTGCCTGGTTCGGAGGAGGTGTTACTGAAGCTTTCTTT.

The chain links TRBV7-9 to TRBJ1-1; D ambiguous. V dropped 1 base and J dropped 8 bases, with 5 bases sitting between them. Per the germline V gene, CDR1 is SEHNR and CDR2 is FQNEAQ (reference sequence). The CDR3 sequence is 11 residues long. CDR3 amino acids: CASSLVREAFF. CDR3 coding DNA: TGTGCCAGCAGCTTAGTCCGAGAAGCTTTCTTT.

Of note for this clonotype: A read error may be the cause here, since a much bigger clone is one base away. This chain connects TRBV29-1 to TRBJ2-7; D remains unclear. The CDR3 sequence is 13 residues long. Trimming shortened V by 3 bases and J by 5 bases, and 14 bases separated the two germline ends. The germline gives CDR1 SQVTM, CDR2 ANQGSEA. The CDR3 region has the DNA TGCAGCGTTGAGGACGACACGACCAACGAGCAGTACTTC. It is translated as CSVEDDTTNEQYF.

Notes on this clonotype: A much larger clone differs from this one at a single base, so this may be a read error. The V and J genes are TRBV29-1 and TRBJ2-1; possibly TRBD1 or TRBD2 for D (5 bases each). Germline loops: CDR1 SQVTM, CDR2 ANQGSEA. CDR3 length: 16 amino acids. V lost 2 bases, J lost 8 bases, and 22 bases lay in between. CDR3 amino acids: CSVETGARWSHYEQFF. CDR3 sequence (DNA): TGCAGCGTTGAAACCGGGGCGAGGTGGTCCCACTATGAGCAGTTCTTC.

Points on this clonotype: No conserved phenylalanine or tryptophan ends this CDR3, so it is likely a read error. The chain recombines TRBV6-2 or TRBV6-3 with TRBJ2-5; 7 nucleotides line up with TRBD2. Germline V lookup: CDR1 MNHEY, CDR2 SVGEGT. The CDR3 runs 17 residues. Trimming cost V 5 bases and J 4 bases; bases outside gene matches: 16. CDR3 DNA: TGTGCCAGCAGTCCCAGCGGGGCGGGGTCGCGTGGAGAGACCCAGTACCTC. It encodes CASSPSGAGSRGETQYL.

The genes are TRBV14 and TRBJ1-3; D not certain. CDR1 SGHDN and CDR2 FVKESK come from the germline V gene. V shed 7 bases and J shed 2 bases, with 9 bases lying between them. The CDR3 is 13 residues long. The CDR3 DNA sequence: TGTGCCAGCAACTTGACTGCTGGAAACACCATATATTTT. Amino acids: CASNLTAGNTIYF.

The chain carries TRBV12-3 or TRBV12-4 and TRBJ1-1; D remains ambiguous. The CDR3 loop spans 15 amino acids. Between the trimmed V and J ends, which lost 5 bases and 1 base, there was a span of 14 bases. The CDR3 DNA follows: TGTGCCAGCAGTCGAAACTACGGGGAGAACACTGAAGCTTTCTTT. This encodes CASSRNYGENTEAFF.